This entry lists 29 T cell receptor beta chains sequenced from one sample in a study of blood T cell repertoires in COVID-19. Some clones are missing from TCRdb's copy, which holds only in-frame ones; the method was immunoSEQ multiplex PCR. The sample has 250,000 to 300,000 clones, 70% to 85% seen once. Sequences were obtained from peripheral blood. Receptors were obtained from a woman older than 75 with acute or convalescent COVID-19.

This clone was seen more than once but under ten times. This chain uses TRBV20-1 with TRBJ2-4; 11 bases fit TRBD2. The CDR3 covers 16 residues. Trimming took 3 bases from V and 6 from J; bases not matched to a gene: 10. CDR1 is DFQATT, CDR2 SNEGSKA, per germline (reference sequence). In DNA form, the CDR3 reads TGCAGTGCTAGTGGACTAGCGGGCCCATCCAGAAACATTCAGTACTTC. Translation: CSASGLAGPSRNIQYF.

This clone was seen more than once but under ten times. The chain couples TRBV6-5 to TRBJ1-6; TRBD1 might be the D (6 bases). This CDR3 is built from 12 residues. Germline lookup yields CDR1 MNHEY and CDR2 SVGAGI. V lost 7 bases and J 10 bases, leaving 11 bases between the germline ends. The CDR3 is CASNRGGSPLHF. The CDR3 region has the DNA TGTGCCAGCAACCGAGGGGGATCACCCCTCCACTTT.

The sample holds a few counts of this clone. This rearrangement joins TRBV9 to TRBJ1-4, with a weak D call TRBD1 (5 bases). The germline V gene has CDR1 SGDLS and CDR2 YYNGEE. Trimming left V 2 bases short and J 8 bases short, with 16 bases between. CDR3 length equals 15 residues. The CDR3 loop is CASSVDQGFGEKLFF. The CDR3 nucleotides are TGTGCCAGCAGCGTTGACCAGGGTTTTGGGGAAAAACTGTTTTTT.

The gene calls are TRBV13 and TRBJ2-7, with D possibly matching TRBD1 (5 bases). CDR3 length: 15 amino acids. Trimming took 4 bases from V and 5 from J, leaving 18 bases between them. Germline V gives CDR1 PRHDT, CDR2 FYEKMQ (reference sequence). The CDR3 DNA reads TGTGCCAGCAGCTCAAAGGCGACAGTTTATGACGAGCAGTACTTC. Its protein product is CASSSKATVYDEQYF. The full variable domain, its missing parts supplied by reference TRBV13 and TRBJ2-7, is AAGVIQSPRHLIKEKRETATLKCYPIPRHDTVYWYQQGPGQDPQFLISFYEKMQSDKGSIPDRFSAQQFSDYHSELNMSSLELGDSALYFCASSSKATVYDEQYFGPGTRLTVT.

This clone was seen more than once but under ten times. This rearrangement joins TRBV6-1 to TRBJ2-2; no clear D gene. V lost 0 bases to trimming and J lost 7 bases, with 15 bases between them. The germline V gene has CDR1 MNHNS and CDR2 SASEGT. The CDR3 is 16 residues long. The CDR3 protein is CASSEAWAGSGGELFF. As DNA, the CDR3 is TGTGCCAGCAGTGAAGCTTGGGCAGGAAGTGGCGGGGAGCTGTTTTTT.

The V gene is TRBV7-9, the J gene TRBJ2-7; TRBD1 might be the D (7 bases). V lost 5 bases, J lost 7 bases, and 12 bases lay in between. CDR3 length: 12 amino acids. The germline V gene has CDR1 SEHNR and CDR2 FQNEAQ (reference sequence). The CDR3, as DNA: TGTGCCAGCAGCCCCCAGGGGGGAGAGCAGTACTTC. Protein product: CASSPQGGEQYF.

In this sample, this clone turned up a few times. The genes are TRBV11-2 and TRBJ1-2; 8 nucleotides align to TRBD1. Germline V CDR1 and CDR2: SGHAT, FQNNGV. The CDR3 runs 13 residues. The ends lost 5 bases at V and 4 bases at J; junction bases unmatched: 3. The CDR3 loop is CASSPGQGYGYTF. The CDR3 DNA reads TGTGCCAGCAGCCCCGGACAGGGCTATGGCTACACCTTC.

The chain couples TRBV28 to TRBJ1-1; TRBD1 might be the D (5 bases). CDR3 size: 14 residues. Between the trimmed V and J ends, which lost 7 bases and 0 bases, there was a span of 12 bases. The germline V gene has CDR1 MDHEN and CDR2 SYDVKM. The CDR3 sequence is CASTRGAMNTEAFF. CDR3 DNA: TGTGCCAGCACACGCGGGGCCATGAACACTGAAGCTTTCTTT.

This chain links TRBV6-6 with TRBJ1-5, with a weak D call TRBD1 (6 bases). CDR1 is MNHNY, CDR2 SVGAGI, per germline (reference sequence). This CDR3 is 15 amino acids long. V was shortened by 2 bases and J by 5 bases, with 13 bases between the two germline ends. The CDR3 bases are TGTGCCAGCAGTTACGTAAGGGGGGGGGATCAGCCCCAGCATTTT. This codes for CASSYVRGGDQPQHF.

Only a few counts were recorded for this clone. The rearrangement joins TRBV30 to TRBJ2-3; 7 bases align to TRBD1. The CDR3 covers 13 residues. Per the germline V gene, CDR1 is GTSNPN and CDR2 is SVGIG (reference sequence). V lost 5 bases and J lost 2; bases outside the gene matches: 4. CDR3 DNA sequence: TGTGCCTGGGGACAGGCAAACACAGATACGCAGTATTTT. Amino acid sequence: CAWGQANTDTQYF.

V is TRBV12-2 and J is TRBJ1-2. TRBV12-2 is tagged as a pseudogene. The CDR3 loop spans 13 amino acids. CDR3 protein: CASRIRGWDGYTF. Here the CDR3 DNA reads TGTGCAAGTCGCATCCGGGGATGGGATGGCTACACCTTC.

The chain recombines TRBV10-3 with TRBJ2-1; 16 bases align to TRBD2. With 5 bases clipped from V and 2 bases from J, the junction kept 6 bases outside the gene matches. Germline CDR1 reads ENHRY; CDR2 reads SYGVKD. This CDR3 comprises 18 residues. The CDR3 here is CAISRTGTSGGAYNEQFF. The CDR3 nucleotides read TGTGCCATCAGTAGAACCGGGACTAGCGGGGGGGCCTACAATGAGCAGTTCTTC.

In this sample, this clone turned up a few times. The chain links TRBV3-1 (or the pseudogene TRBV3-2) to TRBJ2-1; 10 positions match TRBD2. V was clipped by 5 bases and J by 10 bases; unmatched bases: 14. The germline gives CDR1 LGHDT, CDR2 YNNKEL (reference sequence). This CDR3 is built from 16 residues. The CDR3 protein is CASSSLGLAAPSEQFF. The DNA for the CDR3 is TGTGCCAGCAGCTCTCTAGGACTAGCGGCGCCCTCCGAGCAGTTCTTC.

V gene TRBV24-1 combines with J gene TRBJ2-1; 9 nucleotides align to TRBD2. J gave up 4 bases and V 4 bases, and 7 bases lay outside the gene matches. The CDR3 has 16 amino acids. The germline CDR1 and CDR2 sequences are KGHDR and SFDVKD. CDR3 loop: CATSESGTSRYNEQFF. The CDR3 DNA sequence: TGTGCCACCAGTGAGTCCGGGACTAGCAGGTACAATGAGCAGTTCTTC.

The chain couples TRBV23-1 to TRBJ2-2, with TRBD1 identical over 7 bases. TRBV23-1 is annotated as an ORF whose role is uncertain. This CDR3 contains 13 residues. V lost 10 bases and J lost 5; bases outside the gene matches: 7. The CDR3: CANRQGGTGELFF. The CDR3 DNA is TGCGCCAATCGACAGGGTGGAACCGGGGAGCTGTTTTTT.

V gene TRBV12-3 or TRBV12-4 combines with J gene TRBJ2-3, with D maybe TRBD1 (5 bases). Trimming removed 6 bases from V and 3 bases from J, with 10 bases in between. This CDR3 is 13 amino acids long. CDR3 region: CASSLRQTDTQYF. For the CDR3, the DNA is TGTGCCAGCAGCCTACGACAGACAGATACGCAGTATTTT.

The gene calls are TRBV29-1 and TRBJ1-2; TRBD1 agrees at 9 bases. The CDR3 has 13 residues. Per the germline V gene, CDR1 is SQVTM and CDR2 is ANQGSEA. J lost 8 bases, V lost 2 bases, and 6 bases had no gene match. For the CDR3, the DNA is TGCAGCGTTGAACAACAGGGGGCAGGGGGCTACACCTTC. Protein product: CSVEQQGAGGYTF.

The V and J genes are TRBV5-1 and TRBJ2-1; 10 bases line up with TRBD2. With 4 bases clipped from V and 9 bases from J, the junction kept 13 bases outside the gene matches. The CDR3 loop spans 16 amino acids. CDR1 SGHRS and CDR2 YFSETQ come from the germline V gene. CDR3 loop: CASSQGASGSLSEQFF. In nucleotides, the CDR3 is TGCGCCAGCAGCCAGGGGGCTAGCGGGAGTTTGAGTGAGCAGTTCTTC.

V usage is TRBV4-1 and J usage is TRBJ1-3; D may be TRBD1 (5 bases). V was trimmed by 4 bases and J by 1 base, leaving 23 bases between them. Germline CDR1 reads MGHRA; CDR2 reads YSYEKL. The CDR3 spans 19 residues. CDR3 amino acids: CASSPGRGGLEGSGNTIYF. The CDR3 DNA sequence: TGCGCCAGCAGCCCCGGGCGGGGGGGTCTGGAAGGGTCTGGAAACACCATATATTTT.

The chain employs TRBV10-2 and TRBJ2-7; 9 bases match TRBD2. The J segment lost 5 bases and the V segment lost 7 bases, leaving 15 bases of the junction unmatched. From germline, CDR1 is WSHSY and CDR2 SAAADI. The CDR3 runs to 16 residues. CDR3 DNA: TGCGCCAGCACAGAGTTTCCGGGACTAGCCCGTCACGAGCAGTACTTC. Translating gives CASTEFPGLARHEQYF.

This chain joins TRBV27 and TRBJ2-5; 8 nucleotides match TRBD1. Germline assignment: CDR1 MNHEY and CDR2 SMNVEV (reference sequence). The CDR3 has 16 residues. With V trimmed by 0 bases and J by 7 bases, 10 bases remained unmatched. The CDR3 sequence is CASSLSRQGARGTQYF. The CDR3 coding sequence is TGTGCCAGCAGTTTATCGCGGCAGGGGGCGCGGGGGACCCAGTACTTC.

DNA of the CDR3: TGTGCCAGCCGGGCTAGCGGCTCCCTCGGGTCTTACGAGCAGTACTTC. It specifies CASRASGSLGSYEQYF. The V gene is TRBV27, the J gene TRBJ2-7, with TRBD2 matching over 7 bases. Germline loops: CDR1 MNHEY, CDR2 SMNVEV (reference sequence). The trim removed 8 bases at V and 4 bases at J, leaving 17 bases unmatched. The CDR3 loop spans 16 amino acids.

The chain couples TRBV6-2 or TRBV6-3 to TRBJ1-1; D not certain. V lost 0 bases, J lost 10 bases, and 12 bases lay in between. CDR3 length equals 13 residues. The germline CDR1 and CDR2 sequences are MNHEY and SVGEGT. DNA of the CDR3: TGTGCCAGCAGTTACTCGACACCCCTGAGAGCTTTCTTT. It codes for CASSYSTPLRAFF.

This chain connects TRBV9 to TRBJ2-5; possibly TRBD2 for D (6 bases). CDR1 is SGDLS and CDR2 is YYNGEE in the germline V gene. The V and J ends lost 0 bases and 4 bases respectively, with 16 bases between them. CDR3 length: 16 residues. The CDR3 here is CASSVGVGLGGETQYF. The CDR3 DNA sequence: TGTGCCAGCAGCGTAGGGGTTGGTCTGGGGGGAGAGACCCAGTACTTC.

The chain combines TRBV3-1 (or the pseudogene TRBV3-2) with TRBJ2-3; 11 positions agree with TRBD2. J lost 5 bases, V lost 1 base, and 8 bases had no gene match. Germline CDR1 LGHDT, CDR2 YNNKEL (reference sequence). CDR3 length: 17 amino acids. CDR3 in amino acids: CASSQVYSGRAIDTQYF. CDR3 sequence (DNA): TGTGCCAGCAGCCAAGTATATAGCGGGAGGGCCATAGATACGCAGTATTTT.

This chain joins TRBV7-9 and TRBJ2-3; D perhaps matches TRBD2 (5 bases). V was shortened by 5 bases and J by 5 bases, with 11 bases between the two germline ends. CDR3 length: 13 residues. Germline V gene data show CDR1 as SEHNR and CDR2 as FQNEAQ (reference sequence). The chain's CDR3 is CASSRPGRDTQYF. CDR3 DNA sequence: TGTGCCAGCAGCCGTCCGGGGAGAGATACGCAGTATTTT.

The V and J genes are TRBV7-9 and TRBJ1-1; D uncertain. This CDR3 spans 14 amino acids. Trimming pared 0 bases from V and 6 bases from J, leaving 11 bases between. Germline assignment: CDR1 SEHNR and CDR2 FQNEAQ (reference sequence). CDR3 DNA: TGTGCCAGCAGCTTAGCGTCGGCTAGCGCTGAAGCTTTCTTT. This gives the protein CASSLASASAEAFF.

J is TRBJ1-3 and V is TRBV6-6, with TRBD1 identical over 7 bases. CDR3 length: 15 amino acids. Looked up from germline, CDR1 is MNHNY and CDR2 is SVGAGI (reference sequence). V gave up 6 bases and J gave up 5 bases; unmatched junction bases: 10. The CDR3 reads CASSPDRALRNTIYF. The CDR3 region has the DNA TGTGCCAGCAGCCCCGACAGGGCATTACGAAACACCATATATTTT.

The rearrangement joins TRBV12-3 or TRBV12-4 to TRBJ2-7; TRBD1 matches 9 bases. The J segment lost 6 bases and the V segment lost 4 bases, leaving 4 bases of the junction unmatched. The CDR3 contains 13 residues. The CDR3 sequence: CASSWDRVGEQYF. The CDR3 nucleotides read TGTGCCAGCAGTTGGGACAGGGTAGGCGAGCAGTACTTC.